One and the same sample provided the 27 T cell receptor beta chains below, sequenced in a study of response to subunit inactivated influenza vaccine listed by TCRdb under 2018. The library was generated by RT-PCR. TCRdb lists the instrument as Illumina HiSeq 2500. TCRdb redid the processing of the public reads, applying fastp at Q25 and MiXCR, and retained in-frame beta chains. Each record represents a unique CDR3 protein, reported with the most common genes and DNA among its rows. Recorded for this sample are roughly 150,000 distinct CDR3 sequences; approximately 11% of them occurred a single time. 12% of the sample is taken by the ten largest. The time point label for this specimen denotes: approximately 47 days after influenza vaccine administration. The sequencing here drew on non-naive T cells sorted from PBMCs, taken 35 to 45 days after vaccination. The sample's cell subset or site, from its label and the paper: memory T cell fraction. These receptors were collected from a man aged 45 to 65 who received an inactivated influenza vaccine. Donor details come from another sample of the same person, matched by shared clones.

The chain carries TRBV20-1 and TRBJ2-1, with TRBD2 matching over 10 bases. Trimming took 2 bases from V and 2 from J; bases not matched to a gene: 6. This CDR3 has 16 amino acids. Germline V gives CDR1 DFQATT, CDR2 SNEGSKA (reference sequence). Here the CDR3 DNA reads TGCAGTGCTAGATATCTAGCGGGGGAAGCCTACAATGAGCAGTTCTTC. It yields the protein CSARYLAGEAYNEQFF.

This clonotype appeared a few times. The gene calls are TRBV5-1 and TRBJ2-2, with D possibly being TRBD1 (5 bases). This CDR3 spans 15 amino acids. The V end lost 2 bases, the J end lost 6 bases, and 14 bases lay between the germline ends. Looked up from germline, CDR1 is SGHRS and CDR2 is YFSETQ. The CDR3 DNA reads TGCGCCAGCAGCTTCCAGGGTAGTCTTCCCGGGGAGCTGTTTTTT. Translating it yields CASSFQGSLPGELFF.

In regard to this clonotype: Compared with germline, one end of the junction differs, possibly owing to a read error. The V call is TRBV7-3, the J call TRBJ1-3, with 9 bases identical to TRBD1. CDR3 length: 15 amino acids. The germline V gene encodes CDR1 SGHTA and CDR2 FQGTGA. The DNA for the CDR3 is TGTGCCAGCAGCGTAACAGGGGGCGCTGGAAACACCATATATTTT. Residues: CASSVTGGAGNTIYF.

V is TRBV5-1 and J is TRBJ2-7, with a weak D call TRBD2 (7 bases). In germline, CDR1 is SGHRS, CDR2 YFSETQ. CDR3 length: 18 residues. The germline V and J ends were trimmed by 1 base and 2 bases, with 22 bases remaining between them. In DNA form, the CDR3 reads TGCGCCAGCAGCTTGCCCCACAGGGAGGGGTTTGGGACCTACGAGCAGTACTTC. This gives the protein CASSLPHREGFGTYEQYF.

CDR3 in amino acids: CASSLGETSNNEQFF. CDR3 nucleotides: TGTGCCAGCAGCTTAGGCGAGACTAGTAACAATGAGCAGTTCTTC. The chain employs TRBV9 and TRBJ2-1; weak D call: TRBD2 (6 bases). The length of the CDR3 is 15 residues. Germline V gene data show CDR1 as SGDLS and CDR2 as YYNGEE. Trimming took 4 bases from V and 5 from J, leaving 16 bases between them.

In this sample, this clonotype turned up many times. The rearrangement joins TRBV12-3 or TRBV12-4 to TRBJ1-1; 9 nucleotides agree with TRBD1. Trimming at V came to 4 bases and at J to 6 bases, leaving 9 bases not matched to a gene. CDR3 length: 15 residues. The CDR3 DNA follows: TGTGCCAGCAGTTGGGGACAGGGACTTAACGCTGAAGCTTTCTTT. Its translation is CASSWGQGLNAEAFF.

About this clonotype: A read error may explain this, as a much larger clone is one base away. V and J are TRBV12-3 or TRBV12-4 and TRBJ1-5; the D gene is possibly TRBD1 (5 bases). The CDR3 is 16 amino acids. Here the CDR3 DNA reads TGTGCCAGCATTTTAGCGCAGGGATTGGGCAATCAGCCCCAGCATTTT. This codes for CASILAQGLGNQPQHF.

This clonotype was picked up many times. V usage is TRBV6-1 and J usage is TRBJ1-1; 9 bases line up with TRBD1. This CDR3 has 16 residues. Germline CDR1 is MNHNS and CDR2 is SASEGT. Trimming cost V 6 bases and J 5 bases; bases outside gene matches: 13. CDR3: CASRDYYDRGKTEAFF. The CDR3 region has the DNA TGTGCCAGCAGGGATTATTACGACAGGGGGAAGACTGAAGCTTTCTTT.

The gene calls are TRBV10-3 and TRBJ2-2; no reliable D call. Germline assignment: CDR1 ENHRY and CDR2 SYGVKD. V lost 6 bases and J 8 bases, leaving 16 bases between the germline ends. This CDR3 is built from 14 residues. CDR3 DNA sequence: TGTGCCATCAGCTCCAGGCAGCTCGTTGGGGAGCTGTTTTTT. Amino acids: CAISSRQLVGELFF.

This clonotype was seen repeatedly, ten times or more. This sequence joins TRBV11-2 and TRBJ2-3; 10 nucleotides line up with TRBD2. Germline trimming cut 0 bases from V and 6 bases from J; bases unmatched to any gene: 12. The germline V gene has CDR1 SGHAT and CDR2 FQNNGV. The CDR3 is 18 residues long. This CDR3 is CASSLEGLAGAVFDTQYF. The CDR3, as DNA: TGTGCCAGCAGCTTAGAGGGTCTAGCGGGGGCCGTTTTTGATACGCAGTATTTT.

The J gene is TRBJ2-5, the V gene TRBV11-2, with 11 bases matching TRBD2. The germline V gene encodes CDR1 SGHAT and CDR2 FQNNGV. J gave up 5 bases and V 4 bases, and 0 bases lay outside the gene matches. This CDR3 contains 13 residues. CDR3 in DNA: TGTGCCAGCAGCTGGACTAGCGGGGAGACCCAGTACTTC. Its protein is CASSWTSGETQYF.

This clonotype occurred many times. The chain carries TRBV6-2 or TRBV6-3 and TRBJ2-7; D is unclear. Germline V gene data show CDR1 as MNHEY and CDR2 as SVGEGT. The CDR3 sequence is 17 residues long. Trimming removed 2 bases at V and 3 bases at J, with 20 bases between. CDR3 nucleotide sequence: TGTGCCAGCAGTTACGACCCGCGTGGTGTAAAGGACTACGAGCAGTACTTC. Encoded protein: CASSYDPRGVKDYEQYF.

This clonotype was picked up a small number of times. The J gene is TRBJ2-1, the V gene TRBV5-1; 7 nucleotides align to TRBD1. CDR1 is SGHRS and CDR2 is YFSETQ in the germline V gene. V gave up 4 bases and J gave up 7 bases; unmatched junction bases: 17. The CDR3 covers 17 residues. The CDR3 reads CASSLYLTGETFNEQFF. In nucleotides, the CDR3 is TGCGCCAGCAGCCTTTACCTAACAGGGGAAACGTTTAATGAGCAGTTCTTC. The entire variable domain, with the rest obtained from reference TRBV5-1 and TRBJ2-1, is as follows: KAGVTQTPRYLIKTRGQQVTLSCSPISGHRSVSWYQQTPGQGLQFLFEYFSETQRNKGNFPGRFSGRQFSNSRSEMNVSTLELGDSALYLCASSLYLTGETFNEQFFGPGTRLTVL.

The rearrangement uses TRBV7-6 and TRBJ2-1; D perhaps matches TRBD2 (5 bases). The V gene's germline CDR1 is SGHVS and CDR2 FNYEAQ. V was clipped by 0 bases and J by 6 bases, with 12 bases between them. This CDR3 comprises 15 residues. The CDR3 loop is CASSLAPGKGNEQFF. CDR3 sequence (DNA): TGTGCCAGCAGCTTAGCCCCGGGAAAGGGCAATGAGCAGTTCTTC.

The genes are TRBV7-2 and TRBJ2-7; 8 bases are shared with TRBD1. Trimming at V came to 3 bases and at J to 7 bases, leaving 8 bases not matched to a gene. The CDR3 runs to 14 residues. CDR1 is SGHTA and CDR2 is FQGNSA in the germline V gene. CDR3 sequence (DNA): TGTGCCAGCAGCTTGGCCACAGGGGGTGGGGAGCAGTACTTC. Amino acids: CASSLATGGGEQYF.

For this clonotype: A much larger clone lies a single base off, so this may be a read error. This rearrangement joins TRBV20-1 to TRBJ1-5, with D possibly matching TRBD1 (5 bases). Per the germline V gene, CDR1 is DFQATT and CDR2 is SNEGSKA (reference sequence). The CDR3 is 17 residues long. CDR3 sequence: CGARDPSRVEGGQPQHF. CDR3 DNA sequence: TGCGGTGCTAGAGACCCGTCCAGGGTTGAGGGCGGACAGCCCCAGCATTTT.

The CDR3 DNA sequence: TGCAGTGCTAGCCGCATCGGCCGGGGGAGCACAGATACGCAGTATTTT. It encodes CSASRIGRGSTDTQYF. This chain connects TRBV20-1 to TRBJ2-3; a possible D gene is TRBD2 (6 bases). V was clipped by 3 bases and J by 0 bases, with 16 bases between them. The CDR3 extends over 16 amino acids. Looked up from germline, CDR1 is DFQATT and CDR2 is SNEGSKA (reference sequence).

This clonotype turned up a few times. The chain uses TRBV20-1 and TRBJ1-2, with TRBD1 identical over 7 bases. The V and J ends lost 2 bases and 3 bases, in that order; junction bases with no gene match: 9. CDR1 is DFQATT and CDR2 is SNEGSKA in the germline V gene (reference sequence). The CDR3 spans 15 residues. The CDR3 DNA follows: TGCAGTGCTAGACAGCCAGGGGGTGGATACTATGGCTACACCTTC. Its protein product is CSARQPGGGYYGYTF.

This clonotype was seen at least ten times. J is TRBJ2-7 and V is TRBV6-2 or TRBV6-3; TRBD2 might be the D (5 bases). Germline assignment: CDR1 MNHEY and CDR2 SVGEGT. This CDR3 region has 14 residues. V was pared by 0 bases and J by 4 bases, with 10 bases between. The CDR3 DNA reads TGTGCCAGCAGTTACTCGAGGGCCTCATACGAGCAGTACTTC. As protein: CASSYSRASYEQYF.

This clonotype was picked up a small number of times. The chain has TRBV5-1 and TRBJ2-5; D possibly matches TRBD1 or TRBD2 (5 bases each). The CDR3 runs to 16 residues. Germline V gene lookup returns CDR1 SGHRS and CDR2 YFSETQ. V lost 2 bases and J 2 bases, leaving 16 bases between the germline ends. The CDR3 DNA reads as TGCGCCAGCAGCTTCGGGGACCGCAGGTCACAAGAGACCCAGTACTTC. Encoded protein: CASSFGDRRSQETQYF. The full variable domain, in which reference TRBV5-1 and TRBJ2-5 provide the parts outside the CDR3, is KAGVTQTPRYLIKTRGQQVTLSCSPISGHRSVSWYQQTPGQGLQFLFEYFSETQRNKGNFPGRFSGRQFSNSRSEMNVSTLELGDSALYLCASSFGDRRSQETQYFGPGTRLLVL.

This rearrangement joins TRBV20-1 to TRBJ2-3; tentative D call: TRBD2 (7 bases). Germline lookup yields CDR1 DFQATT and CDR2 SNEGSKA (reference sequence). CDR3 length: 16 residues. Trimming took off 4 bases at V and 1 base at J, with 18 bases between the two ends. The CDR3 DNA sequence: TGCAGTGCTACGAGAATGGCGGGGGCCGGCACAGATACGCAGTATTTT. Translated, it gives CSATRMAGAGTDTQYF.

This clonotype turned up a few times. The chain joins TRBV11-2 to TRBJ2-3, with TRBD2 matching 10 bases. This CDR3 region has 18 residues. Germline V gene lookup returns CDR1 SGHAT and CDR2 FQNNGV. Trimming cost V 0 bases and J 4 bases; bases outside gene matches: 10. CDR3 nucleotides: TGTGCCAGCAGCTTAGATACCCTAGCGGGAGATAGCGCAGATACGCAGTATTTT. The encoded protein is CASSLDTLAGDSADTQYF.

The chain uses TRBV11-2 and TRBJ2-1; D unresolved. The CDR3 totals 12 residues. Germline values: CDR1 SGHAT, CDR2 FQNNGV. V gave up 5 bases and J gave up 8 bases, with 10 bases separating them. CDR3 nucleotide sequence: TGTGCCAGCAGCCCCGGGCACGATGAGCAGTTCTTC. Translation gives CASSPGHDEQFF.

The gene calls are TRBV6-2 or TRBV6-3 and TRBJ2-3; 7 positions agree with TRBD1. Germline values: CDR1 MNHEY, CDR2 SVGEGT. J was trimmed by 9 bases and V by 5 bases; bases with no gene match: 11. This CDR3 is built from 14 residues. CDR3 sequence: CASSPGGLAQTQYF. The CDR3 region has the DNA TGTGCCAGCAGTCCAGGGGGTCTTGCCCAAACGCAGTATTTT.

This clonotype was seen a few times. The V call is TRBV28, the J call TRBJ1-5, with TRBD1 identical over 11 bases. The junction had 7 bases not matched to a gene; V was cut back by 6 bases and J by 6 bases. The V gene's germline CDR1 is MDHEN and CDR2 SYDVKM. The CDR3 consists of 15 residues. CDR3 in amino acids: CASSLGTGGLQPQHF. CDR3 nucleotides: TGTGCCAGCAGCCTTGGGACAGGGGGACTTCAGCCCCAGCATTTT.

In its sample, this clonotype was seen many times. This sequence joins TRBV12-3 or TRBV12-4 and TRBJ2-2, with 10 nucleotides matching TRBD2. With V trimmed by 2 bases and J by 3 bases, 15 bases remained unmatched. The CDR3 has 20 residues. Here the CDR3 reads CASSLRPRFLAGVYTGELFF. The CDR3 DNA follows: TGTGCCAGCAGTTTAAGGCCGAGATTCCTAGCGGGAGTGTACACCGGGGAGCTGTTTTTT.

This clonotype has a count of ten or more. J is TRBJ2-2 and V is TRBV12-3 or TRBV12-4, with D possibly TRBD2 on 5 matching bases. The CDR3 length is 14 residues. Trimming shortened V by 5 bases and J by 1 base, and 8 bases separated the two germline ends. CDR3 sequence (DNA): TGTGCCAGCAGTCGGACTTTGAACACCGGGGAGCTGTTTTTT. Translating it yields CASSRTLNTGELFF.